This TCR beta chain was recorded in a study of blood T cell repertoires in COVID-19. Overall study context: Samples representing acute and convalescent COVID-19 were sourced from the United States, Italy and Spain. The analysed material was cDNA or gDNA that came from T cells, B-cell-depleted T cells, or PBMCs.

Per the original data handling: Nucleated cell number was recorded as an estimate derived from reference gene primer amplification. TCRdb's copy holds only in-frame clones and misses some; the assay was immunoSEQ multiplex PCR. V and J calls and clone size are given by that table; D and trimming were obtained from the DNA. Of more than 200,000 clones listed, less than 90% are singletons. Remarks on this clone: The sample has other DNA sequences that encode this CDR3 too.

The V gene lost 5 bases and the J gene lost 7 bases, with 18 bases spanning the gap. Germline V gene lookup returns CDR1 SGHTA and CDR2 FQGNSA. The length of the CDR3 is 15 residues. The sequencing sample was made of peripheral blood. The rearrangement links TRBV7-2 to TRBJ2-1, with D maybe TRBD2 (5 bases). The sequence came from a man between 25 and 39 years old with active or convalescent COVID-19. The CDR3 here is CASSQGYLATNEQFF. The CDR3 bases are TGTGCCAGCAGCCAAGGATATCTAGCCACAAATGAGCAGTTCTTC.